This T cell receptor (beta chain) was sequenced for a study of T-cell memory formation after mild COVID-19. Background on the study: Largely, TCR clusters stayed within a single donor. Study-level points and caveats: Specificity for SARS-CoV-2 was not confirmed among the second-wave clones peaking on day 37. The finding that pre-infection memory included some responding clones suggested that cross-reactive memory joined.

5'RACE, which relied on constant-segment primers, yielded TCR alpha and TCR beta cDNA libraries carrying sample barcodes and UMIs. In TCRdb, the 5' RACE reads were re-called with MiXCR into one record per CDR3 protein. The repertoire holds roughly 250,000 distinct CDR3 sequences, with less than 20% as singletons. This clonotype was seen a few times. Its antigen remains unknown. What was sequenced was PBMCs or a T cell subset sorted from them (not recorded which). The receptor's source is a man in his late teens or twenties who had mild COVID-19 (a few samples of this study predate the infection). Cell type and time point are not known.

The CDR3 reads CATKDISSTDTQYF. The CDR3 DNA is TGTGCCACCAAGGACATCTCTAGCACAGATACGCAGTATTTT. The chain joins TRBV24-1 to TRBJ2-3; TRBD1 is a possible D gene (5 bases). This CDR3 region has 14 residues. CDR1 and CDR2 from the germline V gene are KGHDR and SFDVKD. V lost 8 bases and J 0 bases, leaving 11 bases between the germline ends.